This T cell receptor (beta chain) was sequenced during a study of neoadjuvant anti-PD-1 for oral cavity cancer. Cohort: HPV-negative, locally advanced oral cavity squamous cell carcinoma patients. Regarding the study as a whole: Each response group had just a few patients in TCR analyses.

Germline CDR1 and CDR2: SGHRS and YFSETQ. Trimming at V came to 0 bases and at J to 10 bases, leaving 8 bases not matched to a gene. The CDR3 is 14 amino acids. For this clone: Its antigen is not identified.

Sequencing used immunoSEQ multiplex PCR; TCRdb keeps in-frame clones, though not all of them. The repertoire includes around 62,000 clones, more than 60% of them detected once, and just over 2.5% sits in the top ten. Sample: PBMCs, taken before nivolumab (anti-PD-1) treatment. The clonotype originates from a person aged 35-79 years with oral cavity squamous cell carcinoma. This rearrangement joins TRBV5-1 to TRBJ1-2; 8 bases align to TRBD1. Here the CDR3 reads CASSLALGQGVYTF. CDR3 DNA sequence: TGCGCCAGCAGCTTGGCCCTAGGACAGGGAGTCTACACCTTC.